This is a list of T cell receptor beta chains from one sample in a study of blood T cell repertoires in COVID-19. Assay used: immunoSEQ multiplex PCR; TCRdb lists only in-frame clones, some missing. The profile shows 200,000 to 250,000 clones, roughly nine tenths of them singletons. The sequenced sample was PBMCs or T cells enriched from blood (not recorded which). The receptors shown here come from a woman aged 50 to 60 in a cohort exposed to, infected with or recovered from COVID-19 (not recorded which). Each CDR3 is given with its conserved first and last residue. Fields, in order: D gene, V gene, J gene, clone size, CDR3 protein, CDR3 DNA. The D gene is left open where the match is weak. Only part of the rows carry a size: once, few, many, or a class if the clone is expanded.

D: TRBD2
V: TRBV9
J: TRBJ2-3
size: -
CDR3: CASSVGLAGGADTQYF
DNA: TGTGCCAGCAGCGTAGGCCTAGCGGGGGGCGCAGATACGCAGTATTTT

D: -
V: TRBV5-1
J: TRBJ1-2
size: -
CDR3: CASSGGGNYGYTF
DNA: TGCGCCAGCAGCGGGGGCGGGAACTATGGCTACACCTTC

D: -
V: TRBV9
J: TRBJ2-6
size: -
CDR3: CASSARRGSLNSGANVLTF
DNA: TGTGCCAGCAGCGCCCGCAGGGGTAGTTTAAACTCTGGGGCCAACGTCCTGACTTTC

D: -
V: TRBV6-2/TRBV6-3
J: TRBJ1-6
size: -
CDR3: CASSRPSQAPNSPLHF
DNA: TGTGCCAGCAGCCGCCCCAGTCAGGCTCCTAATTCACCCCTCCACTTT

D: TRBD2
V: TRBV5-1
J: TRBJ2-1
size: few
CDR3: CASSLGLAEYNEQFF
DNA: TGCGCCAGCAGCTTGGGCCTAGCGGAATACAATGAGCAGTTCTTC

D: -
V: TRBV15
J: TRBJ2-1
size: -
CDR3: CATSQQDGRGAQFF
DNA: TGTGCCACCAGCCAACAGGACGGACGGGGGGCACAGTTCTTC

D: TRBD1
V: TRBV30
J: TRBJ1-5
size: -
CDR3: CACKRTGGNQPQHF
DNA: TGTGCCTGCAAACGGACAGGTGGCAATCAGCCCCAGCATTTT

D: TRBD2
V: TRBV7-2
J: TRBJ2-5
size: -
CDR3: CASSSLGLAGEYF
DNA: TGTGCCAGCAGCTCCCTCGGACTAGCGGGGGAGTACTTC

D: -
V: TRBV5-4
J: TRBJ2-2
size: -
CDR3: CASSVRGGSTGELFF
DNA: TGTGCCAGCAGCGTACGGGGAGGTAGCACCGGGGAGCTGTTTTTT

D: -
V: TRBV7-2
J: TRBJ2-5
size: -
CDR3: CASSPRPLVNEETQYF
DNA: TGTGCCAGCAGCCCGCGACCCCTAGTGAACGAAGAGACCCAGTACTTC

D: -
V: TRBV6-5
J: TRBJ1-2
size: -
CDR3: CASSYSNLAAYGYTF
DNA: TGTGCCAGCAGTTACTCGAATTTGGCGGCTTATGGCTACACCTTC

D: -
V: TRBV28
J: TRBJ1-2
size: -
CDR3: CASSLGGAGYGYTF
DNA: TGTGCCAGCAGTTTAGGGGGGGCCGGGTATGGCTACACCTTC

D: -
V: TRBV4-2
J: TRBJ1-6
size: once
CDR3: CASSQVDSYNSPLHF
DNA: TGTGCCAGCAGCCAAGTAGACAGCTATAATTCACCCCTCCACTTT

D: -
V: TRBV14
J: TRBJ2-3
size: -
CDR3: CASSQRVIGTDTQYF
DNA: TGTGCCAGCAGCCAACGGGTAATCGGCACAGATACGCAGTATTTT

D: TRBD1
V: TRBV7-9
J: TRBJ2-1
size: -
CDR3: CASSPTGQGYNEQFF
DNA: TGTGCCAGCAGCCCCACGGGACAGGGTTACAATGAGCAGTTCTTC

D: TRBD1
V: TRBV15
J: TRBJ1-4
size: -
CDR3: CATSRAGTGAAELFF
DNA: TGTGCCACCAGCAGAGCCGGGACAGGGGCAGCGGAACTGTTTTTT

D: TRBD2
V: TRBV5-1
J: TRBJ2-2
size: -
CDR3: CASSVGLAGTGELFF
DNA: TGCGCCAGCAGCGTGGGACTAGCGGGCACCGGGGAGCTGTTTTTT

D: -
V: TRBV4-2
J: TRBJ1-2
size: -
CDR3: CASSQERGYGYTF
DNA: TGTGCCAGCAGCCAAGAAAGGGGCTACGGCTACACCTTC

D: -
V: TRBV18
J: TRBJ1-3
size: -
CDR3: CASSPTGNSGNTIYF
DNA: TGTGCCAGCTCACCAACAGGGAACTCTGGAAACACCATATATTTT